The text below deals with one TCR beta chain. The antigen remains undetermined. Sample time point: persistent/refractory GD, antithyroid drugs over 5 years with positive TRAb. Following extraction of RNA from PBMCs, that RNA was used to make the TCR library. Both iRepertoire HTBI primers and Arm-PCR of CDR3 regions were used to build the TCR beta libraries. TCRdb re-called the multiplex PCR reads through MiXCR, storing one row per CDR3 protein. Among more than 650,000 distinct CDR3 sequences listed, approximately 31% were seen once. The data are from a study of regulatory T cells in long-lasting Graves disease. Findings and limits, study-wide: Graves' patients with persistent disease showed TCR diversity lower than patients newly diagnosed. Under persistent disease, TRBV28, TRBJ1-2 and TRBJ2-5 were used preferentially.

The CDR3 sequence is 14 residues long. Trimming removed 6 bases at V and 2 bases at J, with 12 bases between. Germline V gene sequence: CDR1 MDHEN, CDR2 SYDVKM. This receptor was obtained from a female donor with Graves disease. V and J are TRBV28 and TRBJ2-3, with D perhaps matching TRBD1 (7 bases). Source: peripheral blood mononuclear cells (PBMCs), taken when the disease was refractory, from a patient treated with antithyroid drugs. The DNA for the CDR3 is TGTGCCAGCAGCCAGGGGGGCTACACAGATACGCAGTATTTT. Translation gives CASSQGGYTDTQYF. Together with reference TRBV28 and TRBJ2-3, the CDR3 gives the full variable domain: DVKVTQSSRYLVKRTGEKVFLECVQDMDHENMFWYRQDPGLGLRLIYFSYDVKMKEKGDIPEGYSVSREKKERFSLILESASTNQTSMYLCASSQGGYTDTQYFGPGTRLTVL.